This TCR beta chain is from a study of T-cell reconstitution after alpha-beta-depleted transplantation in children (dated by TCRdb to the mid-2010s). Context from the whole study: T-cell immune reconstitution after TCRalphabeta/CD19-depleted allogeneic hematopoietic cell transplantation in children was quantitatively tracked in the study by means of TCR repertoire profiling. Overall results and qualifications from the work: About two months after transplant, the apparently early recovery of alphabetaT-cell counts reportedly depended on just several hundred clones that had expanded rapidly and came from non-depleted graft cells. In some patients, high TCRbeta diversity at day 60 was attributed to recipient T cells and intrathymic progenitors that had survived conditioning. Over the following months the frequencies of hyperexpanded clones went down, and after one year T-cell counts and TCRbeta diversity were mostly credited to newly produced T cells.

Sample treatment or condition, as interpreted from the label and publication: allogeneic hematopoietic cell transplantation with graft depleted of TCRalphabeta T cells and CD19 B cells. Transplant recipients were children who received TCRalphabeta/CD19-depleted allogeneic hematopoietic cell grafts. Clipping removes 8 bases from V and 0 bases from J, with 12 as the unmatched junction base count. CDR1 is given as MNHEY and CDR2 as SVGEGT, both from the germline V gene. Inclusive of the bounding cysteine and phenylalanine, the CDR3 is 16 residues long. Of all the DNA, just the CDR3 is kept, 48 bases in frame from base 1. The library was built by means of PCR. TCRdb names Illumina HiSeq 2500 as the instrument used. TCR libraries were prepared with molecular barcoding, using unique molecular identifiers to normalize TCRbeta repertoire quantification. The public reads were run again by TCRdb, first through fastp at Q25 and then through MiXCR, and only productive beta chains were kept. Rows matching on CDR3 protein sequence are summarized as one entry with the most common DNA and genes. Across this sample there are about 300,000 distinct CDR3 sequences, with roughly 8.2% seen only once. The ten largest clones capture 9.1% of the sample.

A remark on this clonotype: This clone's antigen is unknown. No qualities accompany the bases; no much larger clone lies one base away.

This chain is built from TRBV6-2 or TRBV6-3 and TRBJ1-1; 7 of the junction bases match TRBD1. This TCR was sampled from a female patient aged 2-10 years who had a stem cell transplant for Fanconi anemia, so the T cells may come from the graft donor. The input for sequencing was peripheral blood, taken 360 days after TCRalphabeta/CD19-depleted stem cell transplant. The CDR3 region: CASYSPGQIMNTEAFF. The sequence in DNA is TGTGCCAGCTACTCCCCGGGACAGATCATGAACACTGAAGCTTTCTTT.